This is a list of T cell receptor beta chains from one sample in a study of T cell changes during pregnancy in multiple sclerosis. The method was immunoSEQ multiplex PCR; TCRdb's version includes in-frame clones alone and lacks a portion of them. The repertoire holds around 80,000 clones, with 90% to 95% as singletons. The sequencing used peripheral blood, collected before pregnancy. The receptors here all came from a female donor with multiple sclerosis, enrolled in a pregnancy study. CDR3s include the opening cysteine and the closing phenylalanine or tryptophan. A D gene is named only where the DNA matches it firmly. Some rows have no size entry. The others give once, few or many, or a class for an expanded clone.

clone_size: -; j_call: TRBJ2-4; d_call: -; v_call: TRBV14; cdr3_aa: CASSPGGARNIQYF; cdr3_nt: TGTGCCAGCAGCCCCGGCGGGGCCAGGAACATTCAGTACTTC
clone_size: -; j_call: TRBJ2-4; d_call: -; v_call: TRBV18; cdr3_aa: CASSLDILKNIQYF; cdr3_nt: TGTGCCAGCTCACTGGACATTCTAAAAAACATTCAGTACTTC
clone_size: -; j_call: TRBJ2-3; d_call: TRBD1; v_call: TRBV28; cdr3_aa: CASSNSGGVEDTQYF; cdr3_nt: TGTGCCAGCAGTAATTCAGGGGGAGTGGAAGATACGCAGTATTTT
clone_size: -; j_call: TRBJ2-3; d_call: TRBD2; v_call: TRBV27; cdr3_aa: CASSVTSGRAGTQYF; cdr3_nt: TGTGCCAGCAGTGTGACTAGCGGGAGGGCCGGTACGCAGTATTTT
clone_size: -; j_call: TRBJ1-5; d_call: -; v_call: TRBV18; cdr3_aa: CASSPAQGNVQPQHF; cdr3_nt: TGTGCCAGCTCACCCGCCCAGGGAAACGTTCAGCCCCAGCATTTT
clone_size: -; j_call: TRBJ2-3; d_call: -; v_call: TRBV7-6; cdr3_aa: CASSLKAQGYTDTQYF; cdr3_nt: TGTGCCAGCAGCTTAAAGGCTCAGGGCTACACAGATACGCAGTATTTT
clone_size: -; j_call: TRBJ1-1; d_call: -; v_call: TRBV5-6; cdr3_aa: CASSQGSGLRNTEAFF; cdr3_nt: TGTGCCAGCAGCCAAGGGTCCGGACTTCGGAACACTGAAGCTTTCTTT
clone_size: -; j_call: TRBJ2-3; d_call: -; v_call: TRBV11-2; cdr3_aa: CASSLLSTDTQYF; cdr3_nt: TGTGCCAGCAGCCTACTAAGCACAGATACGCAGTATTTT
clone_size: -; j_call: TRBJ2-7; d_call: TRBD2; v_call: TRBV18; cdr3_aa: CASSRTSGIAYEQYF; cdr3_nt: TGTGCCAGCTCGCGGACTAGCGGGATAGCCTACGAGCAGTACTTC
clone_size: -; j_call: TRBJ2-4; d_call: -; v_call: TRBV6-1; cdr3_aa: CASSEPGAAKNIQYF; cdr3_nt: TGTGCCAGCAGTGAACCGGGTGCGGCCAAAAACATTCAGTACTTC
clone_size: few; j_call: TRBJ2-7; d_call: TRBD2; v_call: TRBV6-1; cdr3_aa: CASTLAGGNSYEQYF; cdr3_nt: TGTGCCAGCACCCTAGCGGGAGGGAATTCCTACGAGCAGTACTTC
clone_size: few; j_call: TRBJ2-1; d_call: TRBD2; v_call: TRBV5-1; cdr3_aa: CASSLGGASGEQFF; cdr3_nt: TGCGCCAGCAGCTTGGGAGGGGCTAGCGGTGAGCAGTTCTTC
clone_size: once; j_call: TRBJ2-5; d_call: TRBD1; v_call: TRBV2; cdr3_aa: CASRPGTGWDTETQYF; cdr3_nt: TGTGCCAGCAGACCCGGGACAGGCTGGGATACGGAGACCCAGTACTTC
clone_size: -; j_call: TRBJ2-7; d_call: -; v_call: TRBV5-1; cdr3_aa: CASTKGGSYEQYF; cdr3_nt: TGCGCCAGCACCAAGGGGGGGTCCTACGAGCAGTACTTC
clone_size: -; j_call: TRBJ2-1; d_call: -; v_call: TRBV6-6; cdr3_aa: CASSLSVYGEQFF; cdr3_nt: TGTGCCAGCAGTTTATCGGTCTACGGTGAGCAGTTCTTC
clone_size: -; j_call: TRBJ2-3; d_call: TRBD2; v_call: TRBV7-2; cdr3_aa: CASSPPGLAVGF; cdr3_nt: TGTGCCAGCAGCCCACCGGGACTAGCTGTGGGATTT
clone_size: -; j_call: TRBJ2-3; d_call: -; v_call: TRBV30; cdr3_aa: CAWGLAGFTDTQYF; cdr3_nt: TGTGCCTGGGGGCTAGCCGGATTCACAGATACGCAGTATTTT
clone_size: once; j_call: TRBJ1-2; d_call: -; v_call: TRBV7-9; cdr3_aa: CASSLESGYGYTF; cdr3_nt: TGTGCCAGCAGCTTAGAGTCCGGCTATGGCTACACCTTC
clone_size: -; j_call: TRBJ2-5; d_call: -; v_call: TRBV12-5; cdr3_aa: CASGLHWDPGVETQYF; cdr3_nt: TGTGCTAGTGGCCTACACTGGGACCCAGGGGTGGAGACCCAGTACTTC
clone_size: -; j_call: TRBJ2-7; d_call: -; v_call: TRBV5-4; cdr3_aa: CASSLGVEGLLTYEQYF; cdr3_nt: TGTGCCAGCAGCTTGGGGGTGGAGGGCCTCCTTACCTACGAGCAGTACTTC
clone_size: -; j_call: TRBJ2-7; d_call: TRBD1; v_call: TRBV9; cdr3_aa: CASSVEGTGDEQYF; cdr3_nt: TGTGCCAGCAGCGTAGAAGGGACAGGAGACGAGCAGTACTTC
clone_size: -; j_call: TRBJ1-3; d_call: TRBD1; v_call: TRBV9; cdr3_aa: CASSVAPGGIGNTIYF; cdr3_nt: TGTGCCAGCAGCGTAGCTCCAGGGGGTATTGGAAACACCATATATTTT
clone_size: -; j_call: TRBJ2-7; d_call: -; v_call: TRBV20-1; cdr3_aa: CSAEWGREQYF; cdr3_nt: TGCAGTGCTGAGTGGGGGAGGGAGCAGTACTTC